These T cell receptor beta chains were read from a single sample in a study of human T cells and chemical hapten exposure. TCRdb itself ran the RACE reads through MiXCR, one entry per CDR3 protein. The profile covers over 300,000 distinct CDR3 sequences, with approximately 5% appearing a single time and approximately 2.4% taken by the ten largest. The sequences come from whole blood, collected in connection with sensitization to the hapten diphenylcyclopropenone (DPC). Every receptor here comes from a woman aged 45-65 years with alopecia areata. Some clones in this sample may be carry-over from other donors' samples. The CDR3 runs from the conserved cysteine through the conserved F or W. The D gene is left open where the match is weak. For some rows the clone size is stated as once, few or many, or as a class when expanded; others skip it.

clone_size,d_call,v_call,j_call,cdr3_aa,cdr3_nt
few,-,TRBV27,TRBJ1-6,CASSPPTGSPLHF,TGTGCCAGCAGCCCCCCGACTGGTTCACCCCTCCACTTT
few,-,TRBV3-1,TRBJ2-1,CASSQESGPYNEQFF,TGTGCCAGCAGCCAAGAAAGCGGGCCCTACAATGAGCAGTTCTTC
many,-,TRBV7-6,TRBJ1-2,CASTPLEAPTRNYGYTF,TGTGCCAGCACCCCCCTAGAGGCCCCTACCCGTAACTATGGCTACACCTTC
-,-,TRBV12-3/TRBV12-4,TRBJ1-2,CASSLGSINYGYTF,TGTGCCAGCAGTTTAGGGAGTATTAACTATGGCTACACCTTC
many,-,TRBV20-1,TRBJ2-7,CSARDSGTGFYEQYF,TGCAGTGCTAGAGATAGCGGGACAGGATTCTACGAGCAGTACTTC
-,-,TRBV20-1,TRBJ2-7,CSAPDGSYEQYF,TGCAGTGCCCCGGACGGATCCTACGAGCAGTACTTC
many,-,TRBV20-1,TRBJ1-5,CSASRAGQEKPQHF,TGCAGTGCCAGCCGAGCAGGGCAAGAGAAGCCCCAGCATTTT
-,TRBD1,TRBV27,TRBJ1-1,CASRGTGFSTEAFF,TGTGCCAGCAGGGGGACAGGGTTTTCCACTGAAGCTTTCTTT
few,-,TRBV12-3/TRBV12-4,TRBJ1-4,CASRASQVLGEKLFF,TGTGCCAGCAGAGCCAGTCAGGTCCTAGGGGAAAAACTGTTTTTT
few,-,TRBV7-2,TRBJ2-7,CASSLRRGNEQYF,TGTGCCAGCAGCCTCCGCCGGGGCAACGAGCAGTACTTC
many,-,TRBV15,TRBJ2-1,CATSRGSGPDNEQFF,TGTGCCACCAGCAGAGGCTCAGGGCCGGACAATGAGCAGTTCTTC
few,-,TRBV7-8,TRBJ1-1,CASSLVGAGRTEAFF,TGTGCCAGCAGCTTAGTAGGGGCAGGGAGGACTGAAGCTTTCTTT
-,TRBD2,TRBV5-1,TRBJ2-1,CASSYTGLAGDEQFF,TGCGCCAGCAGCTACACGGGACTAGCGGGGGATGAGCAGTTCTTC
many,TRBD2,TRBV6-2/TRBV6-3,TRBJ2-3,CASSNLATSGDTDTQYF,TGTGCCAGCAGTAACCTCGCGACTAGCGGGGACACAGATACGCAGTATTTT
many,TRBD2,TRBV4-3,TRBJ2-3,CASSQDRPRTSGRSDTQYF,TGCGCCAGCAGCCAAGATCGCCCTCGGACTAGCGGGAGGTCAGATACGCAGTATTTT
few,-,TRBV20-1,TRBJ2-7,CSALAPSARYEQYF,TGCAGTGCCTTAGCCCCCTCAGCAAGATACGAGCAGTACTTC
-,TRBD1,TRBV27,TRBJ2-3,CASSVYRDRDEYF,TGTGCCAGCAGTGTCTACCGGGACAGGGACGAGTATTTT
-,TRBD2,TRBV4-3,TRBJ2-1,CASSQMGPGTSGRNEQFF,TGCGCCAGCAGCCAGATGGGCCCCGGGACTAGCGGGAGAAATGAGCAGTTCTTC
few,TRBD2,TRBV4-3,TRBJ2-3,CASSRGLAAGGDTQYF,TGCGCCAGCAGCCGGGGACTAGCGGCAGGAGGAGATACGCAGTATTTT
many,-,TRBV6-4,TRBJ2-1,CASSYQTGSNEQFF,TGTGCCAGCAGTTACCAGACAGGTTCGAATGAGCAGTTCTTC
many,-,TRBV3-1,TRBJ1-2,CASSQETLAGGYGYTF,TGTGCCAGCAGCCAAGAAACGCTAGCAGGAGGCTATGGCTACACCTTC
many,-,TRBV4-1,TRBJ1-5,CASSQDFGVLIKSNQPQHF,TGCGCCAGCAGCCAAGATTTTGGGGTCCTGATCAAGAGCAATCAGCCCCAGCATTTT
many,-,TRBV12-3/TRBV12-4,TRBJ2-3,CASRPTGDTQYF,TGTGCCAGCAGACCCACGGGAGATACGCAGTATTTT
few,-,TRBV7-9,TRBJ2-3,CASSRGAPTDTQYF,TGTGCCAGCAGCCGCGGAGCCCCTACAGATACGCAGTATTTT
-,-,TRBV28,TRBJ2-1,CASSPQRAQRYNEQFF,TGTGCCAGCAGTCCTCAGCGGGCGCAGAGGTACAATGAGCAGTTCTTC
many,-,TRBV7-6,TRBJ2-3,CASSSREGFTDTQYF,TGTGCCAGCAGTTCCCGGGAAGGGTTCACAGATACGCAGTATTTT
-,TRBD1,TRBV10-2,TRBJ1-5,CASTQGVNQPQHF,TGCGCCAGCACCCAGGGGGTGAATCAGCCCCAGCATTTT
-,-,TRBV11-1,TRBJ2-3,CASSWGLLLYF,TGTGCCAGCAGCTGGGGACTTCTTCTGTATTTT
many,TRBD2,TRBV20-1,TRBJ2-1,CSARDSSGGRYEQFF,TGCAGTGCTAGAGACTCTAGCGGGGGGCGATACGAGCAGTTCTTC
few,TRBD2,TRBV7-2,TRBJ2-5,CASSIIAGEARETQYF,TGTGCCAGCAGCATAATAGCGGGAGAGGCGCGCGAGACCCAGTACTTC
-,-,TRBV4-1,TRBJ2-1,CASSQPSALSYNEQFF,TGCGCCAGCAGCCAGCCTAGCGCCCTCTCCTACAATGAGCAGTTCTTC
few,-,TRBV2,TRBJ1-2,CASREQEIYGYTF,TGTGCCAGCAGGGAACAGGAGATCTATGGCTACACCTTC
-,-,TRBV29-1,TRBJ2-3,CSVAGDTDTQYF,TGCAGCGTTGCGGGCGACACAGATACGCAGTATTTT
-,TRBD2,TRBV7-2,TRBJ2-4,CASSLLLAGYKNIQYF,TGTGCCAGCAGCCTCCTGCTAGCGGGCTACAAAAACATTCAGTACTTC
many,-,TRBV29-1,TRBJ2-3,CSVDLTRDTQYF,TGCAGCGTTGACCTCACAAGAGATACGCAGTATTTT
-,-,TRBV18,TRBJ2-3,CASSILAEAADTQYF,TGTGCCAGCTCAATACTAGCTGAGGCCGCAGATACGCAGTATTTT
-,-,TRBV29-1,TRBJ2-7,CSVEDPSGLYEQYF,TGCAGCGTTGAAGACCCGTCGGGGTTATACGAGCAGTACTTC
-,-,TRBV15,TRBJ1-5,CATSRDAGTPNQPQHF,TGTGCCACCAGCAGAGACGCCGGGACACCGAATCAGCCCCAGCATTTT
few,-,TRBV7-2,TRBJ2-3,CASSLWLASTDTQYF,TGTGCCAGCAGCTTATGGTTGGCTAGCACAGATACGCAGTATTTT
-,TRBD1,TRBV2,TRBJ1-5,CASSSGGGEPQHF,TGTGCCAGCAGTTCAGGGGGCGGGGAGCCCCAGCATTTT
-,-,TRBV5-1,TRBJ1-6,CASSRGDSPLNF,TGCGCCAGCAGCAGGGGAGATTCACCCCTCAACTTT
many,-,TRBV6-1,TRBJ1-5,CASSEAHGTPVGFVPQHF,TGTGCCAGCAGTGAAGCGCACGGGACGCCTGTAGGATTCGTGCCCCAGCATTTT
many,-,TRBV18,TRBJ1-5,CASSPYRAPQPQHF,TGTGCCAGCTCACCTTACAGGGCCCCTCAGCCCCAGCATTTT
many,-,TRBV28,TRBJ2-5,CASSSDRNVGQETQYF,TGTGCCAGCAGTTCGGACAGAAACGTAGGTCAGGAGACCCAGTACTTC
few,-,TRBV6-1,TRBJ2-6,CASKVGRAGANVLTF,TGTGCCAGCAAGGTCGGCAGGGCTGGGGCCAACGTCCTGACTTTC
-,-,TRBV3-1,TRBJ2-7,CASSQFVRTYEQYF,TGTGCCAGCAGCCAATTCGTCAGGACCTACGAGCAGTACTTC
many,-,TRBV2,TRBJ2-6,CASSTDLANVLTF,TGTGCCAGCAGTACGGACCTGGCCAACGTCCTGACTTTC
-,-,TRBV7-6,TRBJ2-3,CASSLAHTQYF,TGTGCCAGCAGCCTCGCCCATACGCAGTATTTT
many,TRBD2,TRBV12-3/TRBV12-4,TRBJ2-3,CASSLRTSGGTDTQYF,TGTGCCAGCAGTTTGCGGACTAGCGGGGGCACAGATACGCAGTATTTT